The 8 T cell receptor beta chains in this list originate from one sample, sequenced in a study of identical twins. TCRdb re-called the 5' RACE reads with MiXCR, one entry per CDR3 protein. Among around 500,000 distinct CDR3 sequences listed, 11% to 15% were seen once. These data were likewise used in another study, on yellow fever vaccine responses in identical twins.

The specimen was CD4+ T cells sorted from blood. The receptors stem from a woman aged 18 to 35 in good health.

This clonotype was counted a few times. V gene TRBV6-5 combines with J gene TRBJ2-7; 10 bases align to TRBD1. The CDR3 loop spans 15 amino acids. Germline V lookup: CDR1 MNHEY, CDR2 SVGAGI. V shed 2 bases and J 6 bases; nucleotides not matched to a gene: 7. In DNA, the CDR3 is TGTGCCAGCAGTTACAACACCGGGACAGGGGTCGAGCAGTACTTC. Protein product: CASSYNTGTGVEQYF.

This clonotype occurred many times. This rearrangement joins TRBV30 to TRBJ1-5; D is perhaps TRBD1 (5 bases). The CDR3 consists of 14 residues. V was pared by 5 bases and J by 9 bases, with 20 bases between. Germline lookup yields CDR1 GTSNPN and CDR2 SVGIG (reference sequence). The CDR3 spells CAWGRGSAGRPQHF. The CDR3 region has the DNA TGTGCCTGGGGGCGGGGGTCTGCGGGGCGGCCCCAGCATTTT.

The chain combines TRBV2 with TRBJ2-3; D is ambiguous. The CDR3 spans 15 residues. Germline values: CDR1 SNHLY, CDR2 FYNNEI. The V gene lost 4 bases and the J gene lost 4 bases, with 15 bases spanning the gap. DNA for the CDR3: TGTGCCAGCAGTGGGAAAGGAGAGCGCGCAGATACGCAGTATTTT. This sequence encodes CASSGKGERADTQYF.

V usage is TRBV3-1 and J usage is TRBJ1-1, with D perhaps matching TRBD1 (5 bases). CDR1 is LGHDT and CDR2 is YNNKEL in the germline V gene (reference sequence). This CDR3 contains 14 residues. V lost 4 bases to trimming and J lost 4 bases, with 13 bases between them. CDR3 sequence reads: CASSLRDLGTEAFF. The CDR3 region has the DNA TGTGCCAGCAGCCTCCGGGACCTGGGCACTGAAGCTTTCTTT. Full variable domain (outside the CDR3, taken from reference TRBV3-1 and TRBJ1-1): DTAVSQTPKYLVTQMGNDKSIKCEQNLGHDTMYWYKQDSKKFLKIMFSYNNKELIINETVPNRFSPKSPDKAHLNLHINSLELGDSAVYFCASSLRDLGTEAFFGQGTRLTVV.

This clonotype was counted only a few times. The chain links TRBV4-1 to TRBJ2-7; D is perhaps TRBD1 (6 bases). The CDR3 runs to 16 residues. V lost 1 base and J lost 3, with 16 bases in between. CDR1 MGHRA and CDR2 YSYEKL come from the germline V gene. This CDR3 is CASSQVGTRTSYEQYF. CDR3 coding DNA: TGCGCCAGCAGCCAAGTGGGGACACGAACCAGCTACGAGCAGTACTTC.

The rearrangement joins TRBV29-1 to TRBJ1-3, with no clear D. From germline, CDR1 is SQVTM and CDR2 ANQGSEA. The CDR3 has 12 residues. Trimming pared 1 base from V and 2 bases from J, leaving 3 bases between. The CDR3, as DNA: TGCAGCGTTGAAGGGGCTGGAAACACCATATATTTT. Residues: CSVEGAGNTIYF. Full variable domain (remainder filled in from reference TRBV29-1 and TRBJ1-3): SAVISQKPSRDICQRGTSLTIQCQVDSQVTMMFWYRQQPGQSLTLIATANQGSEATYESGFVIDKFPISRPNLTFSTLTVSNMSPEDSSIYLCSVEGAGNTIYFGEGSWLTVV.

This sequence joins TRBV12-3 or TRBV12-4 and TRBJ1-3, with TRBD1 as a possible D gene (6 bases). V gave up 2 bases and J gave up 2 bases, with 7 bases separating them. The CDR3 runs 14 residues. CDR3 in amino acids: CASSLSGAGNTIYF. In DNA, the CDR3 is TGTGCCAGCAGTTTATCAGGGGCTGGAAACACCATATATTTT.

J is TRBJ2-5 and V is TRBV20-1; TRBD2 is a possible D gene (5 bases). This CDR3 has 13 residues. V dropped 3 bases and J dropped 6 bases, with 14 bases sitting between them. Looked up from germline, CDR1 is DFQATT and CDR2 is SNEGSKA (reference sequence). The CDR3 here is CSASDTRRQTQYF. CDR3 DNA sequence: TGCAGTGCTAGCGACACTAGGCGGCAGACCCAGTACTTC.